Following are 20 T cell receptor beta chains from one sample sequenced in a study of human T cells and chemical hapten exposure. Via MiXCR, TCRdb re-called the 5' RACE reads, giving one row per CDR3 protein. The repertoire holds tens of thousands of distinct CDR3 sequences, about 8.4% seen once, with approximately 2.1% in the top ten. Unfractionated whole blood yielded total RNA. The receptors shown here come from a male donor in good health.

The chain carries TRBV27 and TRBJ1-4; D is undetermined. CDR3 length equals 16 residues. The germline gives CDR1 MNHEY, CDR2 SMNVEV (reference sequence). V was clipped by 4 bases and J by 0 bases, with 12 bases between them. This CDR3 reads CASSSRRTATNEKLFF. For the CDR3, the DNA is TGTGCCAGCAGTTCCCGCAGGACTGCAACTAATGAAAAACTGTTTTTT. Based on the CDR3 plus reference TRBV27 and TRBJ1-4, the full variable domain is EAQVTQNPRYLITVTGKKLTVTCSQNMNHEYMSWYRQDPGLGLRQIYYSMNVEVTDKGDVPEGYKVSRKEKRNFPLILESPSPNQTSLYFCASSSRRTATNEKLFFGSGTQLSVL.

This clonotype was picked up a small number of times. This sequence joins TRBV12-5 and TRBJ1-3; 8 nucleotides align to TRBD1. The length of the CDR3 is 16 residues. Germline CDR1 LGHNT, CDR2 FRNRAP. After removal of 2 bases from V and 3 bases from J, the junction contained 6 bases not matched to a gene. This CDR3 reads CASGLPKGTGGNTIYF. The CDR3 DNA reads as TGTGCTAGTGGTTTGCCCAAAGGGACAGGTGGAAACACCATATATTTT. Full variable domain (missing parts from reference TRBV12-5 and TRBJ1-3): DARVTQTPRHKVTEMGQEVTMRCQPILGHNTVFWYRQTMMQGLELLAYFRNRAPLDDSGMPKDRFSAEMPDATLATLKIQPSEPRDSAVYFCASGLPKGTGGNTIYFGEGSWLTVV.

This chain uses TRBV4-3 with TRBJ2-7; D possibly corresponds to TRBD2 (5 bases). The CDR3 totals 13 residues. In germline, CDR1 is LGHNA, CDR2 YSLEER. With 0 bases removed from V and 7 bases from J, the gap between germline ends came to 10 bases. As DNA, the CDR3 is TGCGCCAGCAGCCAAGAGGGATCGGGGGAGCAGTACTTC. Encoded protein: CASSQEGSGEQYF.

The chain employs TRBV7-6 and TRBJ2-3; D possibly matches TRBD1 or TRBD2 (5 bases each). Trimming removed 1 base from V and 0 bases from J, with 8 bases in between. The CDR3 extends over 15 amino acids. Per germline, CDR1 SGHVS and CDR2 FNYEAQ. For the CDR3, the DNA is TGTGCCAGCAGCTTAGGGGACGGAAGCACAGATACGCAGTATTTT. Its protein is CASSLGDGSTDTQYF.

This clonotype was seen a handful of times. The CDR3 DNA sequence: TGCGCCAGCAGCTTGGGGGACAGGGAAGACGAGCAGTACTTC. This sequence encodes CASSLGDREDEQYF. V and J are TRBV5-1 and TRBJ2-7, with 9 bases fitting TRBD1. The CDR3 length is 14 residues. Germline-derived CDR1 and CDR2 are SGHRS and YFSETQ. Trimming cost V 0 bases and J 5 bases; bases outside gene matches: 3.

This rearrangement joins TRBV4-3 to TRBJ1-4; the D gene is possibly TRBD1 (5 bases). Germline CDR1 is LGHNA and CDR2 is YSLEER. Trimming stripped 1 base from V and 8 bases from J, with 8 bases between. CDR3 size: 13 residues. Here the CDR3 DNA reads TGCGCCAGCAGCCAAGTGGGGGAAGAAAAACTGTTTTTT. Translating it yields CASSQVGEEKLFF.

This clonotype has a handful of counts. At one boundary the junction diverges from the germline segment, which might be a read error. The V gene is TRBV5-4, the J gene TRBJ2-7; D perhaps matches TRBD2 (6 bases). The CDR3 is 13 amino acids. Germline CDR1 SGHNT, CDR2 YYREEE (reference sequence). This chain's CDR3 is CASSLDPSGLDNF. CDR3 DNA: TGTGCCAGCAGCTTGGACCCCTCGGGACTCGATAACTTC. Combining the CDR3 with reference TRBV5-4 and TRBJ2-7 gives the whole variable domain ETGVTQSPTHLIKTRGQQVTLRCSSQSGHNTVSWYQQALGQGPQFIFQYYREEENGRGNFPPRFSGLQFPNYSSELNVNALELDDSALYLCASSLDPSGLDNFGPGTRLTVT.

About this clonotype: A much bigger clone sits one base away, suggesting this may be a read error. The gene calls are TRBV7-9 and TRBJ2-7, with a possible D match to TRBD2 (6 bases). The CDR3 totals 15 residues. V dropped 5 bases and J dropped 5 bases, with 19 bases sitting between them. Germline V gene sequence: CDR1 SEHNR, CDR2 FQNEAQ (reference sequence). In DNA, the CDR3 is TGTGCCAGCAGCAGACGACTAGTGGGAGAGGACGAGCAGTACTTC. Translation: CASSRRLVGEDEQYF. Together with reference TRBV7-9 and TRBJ2-7, the CDR3 gives the full variable domain: DTGVSQNPRHKITKRGQNVTFRCDPISEHNRLYWYRQTLGQGPEFLTYFQNEAQLEKSRLLSDRFSAERPKGSFSTLEIQRTEQGDSAMYLCASSRRLVGEDEQYFGPGTRLTVT.

The chain is built from TRBV5-1 and TRBJ1-4; no clear D. The CDR3 extends over 18 amino acids. Trimming cost V 0 bases and J 4 bases, with 19 bases left between them. Looked up from germline, CDR1 is SGHRS and CDR2 is YFSETQ. This CDR3 is CASSLGPALNAVNEKLFF. The DNA for the CDR3 is TGCGCCAGCAGCTTGGGACCCGCGCTGAACGCCGTTAATGAAAAACTGTTTTTT.

This clonotype has at least ten counts. The gene calls are TRBV21-1 and TRBJ2-4; no check of the table's D call, TRBD1, against the DNA was made. TRBV21-1 is recorded as a pseudogene. The length of the CDR3 is 20 residues. CDR3 coding DNA: TGTGCCAGCAGCAAAGAGTACCTTTACAGGGTGGTGAATGCCAAAAACATTCAGTACTTC. It translates to CASSKEYLYRVVNAKNIQYF.

The chain has TRBV18 and TRBJ2-1; weak D call: TRBD1 (6 bases). The germline V gene has CDR1 KGHSH and CDR2 LQKENI. V was shortened by 2 bases and J by 8 bases, with 7 bases between the two germline ends. The CDR3 is 12 residues long. The CDR3 spells CASSPSGDEQFF. CDR3 in DNA: TGTGCCAGCTCACCATCAGGGGATGAGCAGTTCTTC.

This clonotype was recorded at least ten times. J is TRBJ2-7 and V is TRBV4-1; D perhaps matches TRBD2 (6 bases). The CDR3 contains 15 residues. V lost 5 bases, J lost 0 bases, and 14 bases lay in between. Per germline, CDR1 MGHRA and CDR2 YSYEKL. CDR3 nucleotides: TGCGCCAGCAGCGCCCGGGACTGGAGCTCCTACGAGCAGTACTTC. It codes for CASSARDWSSYEQYF.

This clonotype was found a few times. The chain employs TRBV15 and TRBJ2-1, with a weak D call TRBD2 (6 bases). Germline V gene sequence: CDR1 LNHNV, CDR2 YYDKDF (reference sequence). CDR3 length: 15 residues. Trimming cost V 0 bases and J 4 bases, with 10 bases left between them. The CDR3 nucleotides are TGTGCCACCAGCAGAGATCCTAGCGATTACAATGAGCAGTTCTTC. Its translation: CATSRDPSDYNEQFF.

The sample holds many counts of this clonotype. This chain links TRBV20-1 with TRBJ2-1, with 11 nucleotides matching TRBD2. Germline CDR1 and CDR2: DFQATT and SNEGSKA (reference sequence). The CDR3 consists of 20 residues. V was clipped by 1 base and J by 2 bases; unmatched bases: 16. CDR3 sequence: CSARGREGSGGARTYNEQFF. CDR3 nucleotides: TGCAGTGCTAGAGGTCGGGAAGGTAGCGGGGGGGCCCGGACCTACAATGAGCAGTTCTTC.

In its sample, this clonotype was seen many times. V usage is TRBV20-1 and J usage is TRBJ1-5; 8 positions match TRBD1. The germline gives CDR1 DFQATT, CDR2 SNEGSKA (reference sequence). Trimming at V came to 0 bases and at J to 3 bases, leaving 4 bases not matched to a gene. CDR3 length: 15 residues. CDR3 DNA sequence: TGCAGTGCTAGAGACTGGGACAGGTCCAATCAGCCCCAGCATTTT. It is translated as CSARDWDRSNQPQHF.

This clonotype has just a few counts. The V call is TRBV5-4, the J call TRBJ2-3, with 11 bases matching TRBD2. This CDR3 is 17 amino acids long. Germline trimming cut 3 bases from V and 0 bases from J; bases unmatched to any gene: 6. From germline, CDR1 is SGHNT and CDR2 YYREEE (reference sequence). CDR3 coding DNA: TGTGCCAGCAGCTCGGGACTAGCGGAGACTAGCACAGATACGCAGTATTTT. Its translation is CASSSGLAETSTDTQYF.

This chain joins TRBV25-1 and TRBJ2-6, with TRBD1 matching 7 bases. This CDR3 is built from 18 residues. The germline V gene encodes CDR1 MGHDK and CDR2 SYGVNS. V was pared by 3 bases and J by 0 bases, with 8 bases of the junction left unmatched. CDR3 in DNA: TGTGCCAGCAGTGAGTCCAGACAGGGTGCCTCTGGGGCCAACGTCCTGACTTTC. It specifies CASSESRQGASGANVLTF.

This clonotype occurred a few times. The chain is built from TRBV20-1 and TRBJ1-4, with a tentative D call TRBD1 (5 bases). CDR3 length equals 14 residues. Germline CDR1 reads DFQATT; CDR2 reads SNEGSKA (reference sequence). Trimming removed 1 base from V and 1 base from J, with 7 bases in between. The CDR3 loop is CSARVGGTNEKLFF. CDR3 coding DNA: TGCAGTGCTAGAGTGGGGGGAACTAATGAAAAACTGTTTTTT.

The chain couples TRBV4-2 to TRBJ1-2, with a possible D match to TRBD1 (5 bases). Germline-derived CDR1 and CDR2 are LGHNA and YNFKEQ. The CDR3 length is 15 residues. Trimming stripped 3 bases from V and 3 bases from J, with 14 bases between. CDR3 region: CASSHDGAADYGYTF. DNA of the CDR3: TGTGCCAGCAGCCACGATGGGGCAGCGGACTATGGCTACACCTTC.

The table lists this clonotype with many counts. The chain recombines TRBV29-1 with TRBJ2-3; the match to TRBD2 covers 13 bases. The CDR3 contains 17 residues. V gave up 0 bases and J gave up 8 bases; unmatched junction bases: 11. Germline CDR1 reads SQVTM; CDR2 reads ANQGSEA. CDR3 sequence (DNA): TGCAGCGTTGAAGAAGACCCGACTAGCGGGAGGCAGTTTACGCAGTATTTT. Protein sequence: CSVEEDPTSGRQFTQYF.